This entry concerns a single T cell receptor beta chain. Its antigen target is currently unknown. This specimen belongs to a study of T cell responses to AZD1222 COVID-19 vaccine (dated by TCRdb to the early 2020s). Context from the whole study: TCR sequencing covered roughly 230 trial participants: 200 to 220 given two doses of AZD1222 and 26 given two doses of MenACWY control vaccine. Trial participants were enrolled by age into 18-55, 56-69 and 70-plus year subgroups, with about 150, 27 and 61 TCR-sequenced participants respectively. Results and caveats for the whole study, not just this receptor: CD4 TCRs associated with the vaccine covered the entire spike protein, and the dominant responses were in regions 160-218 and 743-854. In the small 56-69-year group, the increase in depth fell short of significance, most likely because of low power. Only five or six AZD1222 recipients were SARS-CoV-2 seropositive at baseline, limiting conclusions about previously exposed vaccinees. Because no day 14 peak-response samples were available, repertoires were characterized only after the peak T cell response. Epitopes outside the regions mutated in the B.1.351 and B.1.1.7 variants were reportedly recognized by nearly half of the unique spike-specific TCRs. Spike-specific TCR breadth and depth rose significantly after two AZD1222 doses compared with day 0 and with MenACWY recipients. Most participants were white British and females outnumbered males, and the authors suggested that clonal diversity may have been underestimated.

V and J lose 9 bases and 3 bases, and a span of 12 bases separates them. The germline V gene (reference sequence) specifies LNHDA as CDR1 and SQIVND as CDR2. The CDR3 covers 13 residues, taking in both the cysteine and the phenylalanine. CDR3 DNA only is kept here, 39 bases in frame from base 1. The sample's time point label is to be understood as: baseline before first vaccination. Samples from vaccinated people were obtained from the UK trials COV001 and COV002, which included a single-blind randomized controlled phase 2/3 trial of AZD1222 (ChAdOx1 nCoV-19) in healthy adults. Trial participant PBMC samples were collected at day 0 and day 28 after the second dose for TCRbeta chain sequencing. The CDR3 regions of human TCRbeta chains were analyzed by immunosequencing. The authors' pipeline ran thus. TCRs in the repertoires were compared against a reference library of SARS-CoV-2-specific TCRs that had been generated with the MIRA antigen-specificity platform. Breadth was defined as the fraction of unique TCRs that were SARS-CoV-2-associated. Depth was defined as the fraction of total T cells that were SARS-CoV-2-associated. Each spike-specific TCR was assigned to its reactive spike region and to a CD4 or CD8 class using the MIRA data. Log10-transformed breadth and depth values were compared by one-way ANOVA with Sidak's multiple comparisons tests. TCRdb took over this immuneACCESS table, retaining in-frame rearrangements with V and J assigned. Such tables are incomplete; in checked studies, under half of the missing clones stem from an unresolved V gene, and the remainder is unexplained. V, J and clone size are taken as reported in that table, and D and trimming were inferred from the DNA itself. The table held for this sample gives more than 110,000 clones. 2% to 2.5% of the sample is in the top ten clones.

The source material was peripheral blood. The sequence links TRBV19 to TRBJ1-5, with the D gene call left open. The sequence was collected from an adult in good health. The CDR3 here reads CASSILNNQPQHF. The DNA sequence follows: TGTGCCAGCTCAATATTGAACAATCAGCCCCAGCATTTT.